The clone carrying this T cell receptor (beta chain) has just a few counts. Its target is not known. These data are taken from a study of T cell repertoires in cytomegalovirus infection. Study findings and constraints: Ex vivo, HLA-C-restricted CMV-specific TCR beta clonotypes prevailed over the rest of the response. Frequencies of public TCR beta families were cumulated, and this identified carriers of CMV plus the relevant HLA.

Germline V gives CDR1 LGHNA, CDR2 YNFKEQ. The V and J ends lost 0 bases and 5 bases respectively, with 11 bases between them. CDR3 size: 16 residues. One entry per CDR3 protein, called by TCRdb with MiXCR from the reads. Counted here are a few hundred thousand distinct CDR3 sequences, almost 40% occurring once; the ten biggest clones make up over 45%. Source: cultured PBMCs, taken from culture after CMV antigen stimulation. The TCR sequence derives from a human donor in good health (CMV status not recorded). Some clones in this sample may be carry-over from other donors' samples. The genes are TRBV4-2 and TRBJ1-6; possibly TRBD1 for D (5 bases). CDR3 nucleotide sequence: TGTGCCAGCAGCCAAGACGGTCAGGGAGATAATTCACCCCTCCACTTT. This gives the protein CASSQDGQGDNSPLHF.